This T cell receptor (beta chain) is drawn from a study of T cell responses to AZD1222 COVID-19 vaccine. Germline V gene data show CDR1 as MNHEY and CDR2 as SVGEGT. V shed 6 bases and J shed 4 bases, with 22 bases lying between them. The CDR3 is 17 amino acids. Comments on this clone: What it binds is unknown.

Regarding the study as a whole: At 160-218 and 743-854, vaccine-associated CD4 TCRs were dominant, and they spanned spike. A mostly white British donor set with more females was recruited, and clonal diversity was possibly underestimated.

The protocol was immunoSEQ multiplex PCR, while the TCRdb copy is restricted to in-frame clones and leaves out a portion. This table holds about 77,000 clones, more than 85% found once. The study pooled second doses at about 4 or about 12 weeks. The chain is built from TRBV6-2 or TRBV6-3 and TRBJ2-1, with D perhaps TRBD1 (6 bases). The receptor comes from an adult who received the AZD1222 COVID-19 vaccine. Material: peripheral blood, obtained 28 days after the second AZD1222 dose. The CDR3 DNA sequence: TGTGCCAGCAGCTTGGGGTGGCAGGGGACATCGTACAATGAGCAGTTCTTC. Translating it yields CASSLGWQGTSYNEQFF.